Detailed here is one TCR beta chain. This record comes from a study of blood T cell repertoires in COVID-19. Study-level information: COVID-19 samples from acute and convalescent phases originated in the United States, Italy and Spain. In each case, the material was cDNA or gDNA derived from T cells, B-cell-depleted T cells, or PBMCs.

Germline-derived CDR1 and CDR2 are MDHEN and SYDVKM. The V and J ends lost 5 bases and 2 bases, in that order; junction bases with no gene match: 6. There are 16 residues in the CDR3. Source study methods: Estimation of nucleated cell counts was performed using reference gene primer amplification. Assay: immunoSEQ multiplex PCR; the TCRdb copy retains only in-frame clones and omits some. Clone size and V and J calls were adopted from that table, with D and trimming inferred from the DNA. Here the sample spans around 150,000 clones, 70% to 90% being singletons. Sequencing used peripheral blood. The receptor's source is a man between 65 and 79 years old with acute or convalescent COVID-19. This rearrangement joins TRBV28 to TRBJ2-7; 13 bases align to TRBD2. CDR3 nucleotide sequence: TGTGCCAGCAGTATACCCGGGACTAGCGGGACCTACGAGCAGTACTTC. Its protein product is CASSIPGTSGTYEQYF.